The entry below gives a single T cell receptor (beta chain) sequence along with its context. Living in 24 US areas, the participants were between roughly 18 and 90 years of age. This record comes from a study of blood T cell repertoires in COVID-19. The ends were cut back, 3 bases at V and 8 bases at J, with 23 bases in the middle. This CDR3 contains 16 residues. CDR1 SGDLS and CDR2 YYNGEE come from the germline V gene. How the authors handled the data: Amplification with reference gene primers provided the estimates of nucleated cell counts. Sequencing used immunoSEQ multiplex PCR; TCRdb keeps in-frame clones, though not all of them. V, J and clone size are taken as reported in that table, and D and trimming were inferred from the DNA itself. The data contain around 160,000 clones, roughly 80% of them seen just once; the ten biggest clones take up 9.5% to 11%.

The V and J genes are TRBV9 and TRBJ1-2, with D possibly TRBD1 on 5 matching bases. The sequencing input was PBMCs or T cells enriched from blood (not recorded which). This receptor was obtained from a man in his fifties or sixties who had recovered from COVID-19. CDR3 in DNA: TGTGCCAGCAGCGCAGAGCCTGGGGGGGATGCGAGAGGCTACACCTTC. Its translation: CASSAEPGGDARGYTF.